The 7 T cell receptor beta chains given below trace back to one sample, sequenced in a study of T cells in Graves' hyperthyroidism and ophthalmopathy (dated by TCRdb to between 2018 and 2021). Receptor amplification or capture employed multiplex PCR. Data came from an Illumina HiSeq 2000. TCR beta CDR3 regions were amplified from RNA transcripts. The first round of RT-PCR for the TCR CDR3 was performed with the HTBI primer set and the Qiagen OneStep RT-PCR kit. Clones were called with MiXCR by TCRdb after fastp trimmed the public reads at Q25, and only in-frame beta chains were retained. For every CDR3 protein sequence, its rows merge into one entry that carries the most common genes and DNA. This sample comprises 350,000 or so distinct CDR3 sequences, around 18% of them detected only once. The top ten clonotypes cover around a sixth of the sample. The sample comprised blood. The receptors stem from a woman in her forties with Graves' ophthalmopathy.

The chain uses TRBV6-4 and TRBJ1-2; D might be TRBD1 (6 bases). V lost 6 bases, J lost 6 bases, and 8 bases lay in between. There are 11 residues in the CDR3. CDR1 is MRHNA and CDR2 is SNTAGT in the germline V gene. The CDR3 coding sequence is TGTGCCAGCAGAGGGGGGAATGGCTACACCTTC. This translates into CASRGGNGYTF.

The V call is TRBV20-1, the J call TRBJ2-7; TRBD2 agrees at 9 bases. The CDR3 is 18 residues long. CDR1 is DFQATT, CDR2 SNEGSKA, per germline (reference sequence). V shed 1 base, J shed 3 bases, and the junction held 16 bases outside the gene matches. DNA for the CDR3: TGCAGTGCTAGAGTCAGTTCGCGAGTGGCTAGCGGGATCTACGAGCAGTACTTC. Protein product: CSARVSSRVASGIYEQYF.

This clonotype was recorded a few times. One base away lies a much larger clone, so this may be a sequencing read error. The rearrangement links TRBV11-1 to TRBJ1-1, with TRBD1 identical over 9 bases. Germline lookup yields CDR1 SGHAT and CDR2 FQDESV (reference sequence). The CDR3 consists of 16 residues. The CDR3 reads CASSSGPGTGNTEALF. In DNA form, the CDR3 reads TGTGCCAGCAGCTCCGGTCCGGGGACAGGGAACACTGAAGCTCTCTTT.

Many counts were recorded for this clonotype. This chain uses TRBV9 with TRBJ1-2, with unresolved D. Trimming shortened V by 0 bases and J by 5 bases, and 14 bases separated the two germline ends. The CDR3 sequence is 15 residues long. CDR1 SGDLS and CDR2 YYNGEE come from the germline V gene. Here the CDR3 DNA reads TGTGCCAGCAGCGTAGGAGTGGGCAGCAGTTATGGCTACACCTTC. This translates into CASSVGVGSSYGYTF.

This clonotype was observed at least ten times. The J gene is TRBJ1-5, the V gene TRBV12-3 or TRBV12-4; a possible D gene is TRBD1 (6 bases). The CDR3 covers 17 residues. V dropped 2 bases and J dropped 5 bases, with 19 bases sitting between them. The chain's CDR3 is CASSLNLGPRGYQPQHF. Here the CDR3 DNA reads TGTGCCAGCAGTTTAAATTTGGGACCGAGGGGGTATCAGCCCCAGCATTTT.

This clonotype was observed at least ten times. This rearrangement joins TRBV11-2 to TRBJ1-5; D not certain. This CDR3 region has 13 residues. V lost 0 bases to trimming and J lost 7 bases, with 7 bases between them. The germline CDR1 and CDR2 sequences are SGHAT and FQNNGV. CDR3 DNA sequence: TGTGCCAGCAGCTTAGATCACTTGCAGCCCCAGCATTTT. Encoded protein: CASSLDHLQPQHF.

This clonotype was detected only a few times. The chain is built from TRBV28 and TRBJ2-7; D not resolved. The germline V gene encodes CDR1 MDHEN and CDR2 SYDVKM. Trimming removed 2 bases from V and 2 bases from J, with 7 bases in between. The CDR3 is 13 amino acids. The CDR3: CASSLGVTYEQYF. CDR3 in DNA: TGTGCCAGCAGTTTAGGGGTAACCTACGAGCAGTACTTC.